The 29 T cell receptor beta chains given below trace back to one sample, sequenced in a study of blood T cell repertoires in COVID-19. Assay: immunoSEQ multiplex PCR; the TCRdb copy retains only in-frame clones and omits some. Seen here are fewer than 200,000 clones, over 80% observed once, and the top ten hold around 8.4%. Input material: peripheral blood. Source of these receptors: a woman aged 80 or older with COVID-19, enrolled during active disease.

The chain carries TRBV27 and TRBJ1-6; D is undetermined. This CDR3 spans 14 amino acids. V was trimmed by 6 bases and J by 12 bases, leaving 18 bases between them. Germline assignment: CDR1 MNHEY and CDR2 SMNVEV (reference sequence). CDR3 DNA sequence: TGTGCCAGCAGAAGCCCCGCTAGATCTATACCCCTCCACTTT. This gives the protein CASRSPARSIPLHF.

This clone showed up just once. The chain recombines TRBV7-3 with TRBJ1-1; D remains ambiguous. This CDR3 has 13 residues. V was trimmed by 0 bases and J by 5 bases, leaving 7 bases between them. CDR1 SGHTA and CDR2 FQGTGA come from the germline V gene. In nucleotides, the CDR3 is TGTGCCAGCAGCTTAACCGCGGGGACTGAAGCTTTCTTT. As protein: CASSLTAGTEAFF.

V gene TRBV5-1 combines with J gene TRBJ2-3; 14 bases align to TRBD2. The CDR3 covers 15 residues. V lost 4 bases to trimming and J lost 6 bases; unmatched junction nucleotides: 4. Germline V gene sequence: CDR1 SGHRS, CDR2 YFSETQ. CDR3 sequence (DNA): TGCGCCAGCAGCCTGGGACTAGCGGGAGAGGATACGCAGTATTTT. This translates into CASSLGLAGEDTQYF.

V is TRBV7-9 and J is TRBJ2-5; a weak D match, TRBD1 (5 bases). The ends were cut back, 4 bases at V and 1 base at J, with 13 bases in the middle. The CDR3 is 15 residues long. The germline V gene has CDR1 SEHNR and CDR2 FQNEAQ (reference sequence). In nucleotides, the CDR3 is TGTGCCAGCAGCTGGGGCACTGGGGCCCAAGAGACCCAGTACTTC. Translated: CASSWGTGAQETQYF.

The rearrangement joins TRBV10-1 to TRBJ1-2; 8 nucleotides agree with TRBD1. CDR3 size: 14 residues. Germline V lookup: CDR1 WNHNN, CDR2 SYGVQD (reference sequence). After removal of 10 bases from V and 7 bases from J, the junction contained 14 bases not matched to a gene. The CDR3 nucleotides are TGCGCCATCAGGCACCAGGGGGCGATGGGTGGCTACACCTTC. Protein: CAIRHQGAMGGYTF.

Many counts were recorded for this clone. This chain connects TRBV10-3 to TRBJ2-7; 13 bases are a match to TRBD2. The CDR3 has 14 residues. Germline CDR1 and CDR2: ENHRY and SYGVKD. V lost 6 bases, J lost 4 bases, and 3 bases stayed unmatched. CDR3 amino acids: CAIRGTSGDYEQYF. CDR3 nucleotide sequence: TGTGCCATCAGAGGGACTAGCGGGGATTACGAGCAGTACTTC.

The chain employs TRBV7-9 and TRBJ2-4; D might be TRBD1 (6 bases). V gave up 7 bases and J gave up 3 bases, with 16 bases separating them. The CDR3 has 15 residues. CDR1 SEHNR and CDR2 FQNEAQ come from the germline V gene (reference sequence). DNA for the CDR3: TGTGCCAGCACCAAACAGGGTGGTGTCAAAAACATTCAGTACTTC. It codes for CASTKQGGVKNIQYF.

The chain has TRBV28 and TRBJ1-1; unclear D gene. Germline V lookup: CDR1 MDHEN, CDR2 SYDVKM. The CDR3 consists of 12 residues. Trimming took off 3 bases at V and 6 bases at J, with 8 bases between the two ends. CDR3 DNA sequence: TGTGCCAGCAGTTTTTCCGCAGCTGAAGCTTTCTTT. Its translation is CASSFSAAEAFF. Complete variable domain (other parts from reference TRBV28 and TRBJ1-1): DVKVTQSSRYLVKRTGEKVFLECVQDMDHENMFWYRQDPGLGLRLIYFSYDVKMKEKGDIPEGYSVSREKKERFSLILESASTNQTSMYLCASSFSAAEAFFGQGTRLTVV.

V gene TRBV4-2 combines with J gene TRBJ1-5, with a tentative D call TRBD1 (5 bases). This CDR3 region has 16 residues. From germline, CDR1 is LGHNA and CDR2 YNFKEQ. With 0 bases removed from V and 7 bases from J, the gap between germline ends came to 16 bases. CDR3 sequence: CASSQDRGLAGQPQHF. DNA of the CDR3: TGTGCCAGCAGCCAAGATCGGGGCCTGGCGGGACAGCCCCAGCATTTT.

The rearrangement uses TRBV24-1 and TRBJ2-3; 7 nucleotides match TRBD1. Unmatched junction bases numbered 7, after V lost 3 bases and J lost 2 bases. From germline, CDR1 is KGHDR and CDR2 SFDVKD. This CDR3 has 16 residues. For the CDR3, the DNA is TGTGCCACCAGTGATCGTGGCAGGGGGACCACAGATACGCAGTATTTT. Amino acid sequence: CATSDRGRGTTDTQYF.

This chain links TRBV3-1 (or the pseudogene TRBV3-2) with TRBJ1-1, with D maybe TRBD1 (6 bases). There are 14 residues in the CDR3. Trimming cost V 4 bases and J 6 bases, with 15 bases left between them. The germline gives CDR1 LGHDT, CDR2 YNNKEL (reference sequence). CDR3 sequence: CASSLNGGAAEAFF. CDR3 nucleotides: TGTGCCAGCAGCCTCAACGGGGGGGCCGCTGAAGCTTTCTTT.

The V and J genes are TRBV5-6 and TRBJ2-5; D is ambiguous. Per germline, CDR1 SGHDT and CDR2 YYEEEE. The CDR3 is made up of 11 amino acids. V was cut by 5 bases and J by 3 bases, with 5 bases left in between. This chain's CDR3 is CASSREETQYF. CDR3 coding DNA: TGTGCCAGCAGTCGCGAAGAGACCCAGTACTTC.

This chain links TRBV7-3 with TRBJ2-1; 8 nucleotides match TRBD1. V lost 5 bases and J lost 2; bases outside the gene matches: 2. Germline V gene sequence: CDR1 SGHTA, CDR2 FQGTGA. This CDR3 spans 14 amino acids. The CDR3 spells CASSDRGAYNEQFF. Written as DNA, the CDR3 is TGTGCCAGCAGCGACAGGGGAGCCTACAATGAGCAGTTCTTC. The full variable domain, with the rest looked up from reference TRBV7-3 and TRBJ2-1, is GAGVSQTPSNKVTEKGKYVELRCDPISGHTALYWYRQSLGQGPEFLIYFQGTGAADDSGLPNDRFFAVRPEGSVSTLKIQRTERGDSAVYLCASSDRGAYNEQFFGPGTRLTVL.

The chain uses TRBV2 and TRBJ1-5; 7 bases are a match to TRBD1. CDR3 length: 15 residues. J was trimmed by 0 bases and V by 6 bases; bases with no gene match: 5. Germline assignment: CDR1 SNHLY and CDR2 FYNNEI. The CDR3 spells CASRDRAYSNQPQHF. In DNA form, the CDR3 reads TGTGCCAGCAGAGACAGGGCTTATAGCAATCAGCCCCAGCATTTT.

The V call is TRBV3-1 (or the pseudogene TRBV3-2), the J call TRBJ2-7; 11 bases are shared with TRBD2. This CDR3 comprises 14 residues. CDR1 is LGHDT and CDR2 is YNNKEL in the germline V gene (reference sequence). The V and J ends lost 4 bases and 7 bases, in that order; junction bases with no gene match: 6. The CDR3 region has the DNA TGTGCCAGCAGCCCGCTAGCGGGGGGTGGGGAGCAGTACTTC. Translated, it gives CASSPLAGGGEQYF.

CDR3 amino acids: CASSIAGSQNYGYTF. The CDR3 DNA sequence: TGTGCCAGTAGTATCGCGGGCTCCCAAAACTATGGCTACACCTTC. The J gene is TRBJ1-2, the V gene TRBV19, with no clear D. CDR1 LNHDA and CDR2 SQIVND come from the germline V gene (reference sequence). Trimming left V 3 bases short and J 2 bases short, with 13 bases between. There are 15 residues in the CDR3.

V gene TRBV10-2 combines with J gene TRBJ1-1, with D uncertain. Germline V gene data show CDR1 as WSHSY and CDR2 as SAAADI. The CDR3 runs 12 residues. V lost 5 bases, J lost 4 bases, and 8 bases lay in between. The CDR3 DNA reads TGCGCCAGCAGTCCCCCCGGCACTGAAGCTTTCTTT. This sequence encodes CASSPPGTEAFF.

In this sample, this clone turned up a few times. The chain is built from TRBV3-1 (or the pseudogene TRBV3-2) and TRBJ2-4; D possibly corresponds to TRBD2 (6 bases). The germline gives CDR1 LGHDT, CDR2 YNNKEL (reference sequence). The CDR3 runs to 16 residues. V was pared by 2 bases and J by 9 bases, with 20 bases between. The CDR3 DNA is TGTGCCAGCAGCCAAAACCTAGCGACAGTTAGTGGCATTCAGTACTTC. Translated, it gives CASSQNLATVSGIQYF.

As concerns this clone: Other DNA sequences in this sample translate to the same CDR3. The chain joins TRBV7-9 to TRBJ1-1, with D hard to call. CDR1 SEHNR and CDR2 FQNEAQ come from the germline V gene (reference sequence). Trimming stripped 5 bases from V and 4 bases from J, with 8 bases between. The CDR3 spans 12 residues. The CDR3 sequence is CASSRDITEAFF. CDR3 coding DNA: TGTGCCAGCAGCCGAGATATCACTGAAGCTTTCTTT.

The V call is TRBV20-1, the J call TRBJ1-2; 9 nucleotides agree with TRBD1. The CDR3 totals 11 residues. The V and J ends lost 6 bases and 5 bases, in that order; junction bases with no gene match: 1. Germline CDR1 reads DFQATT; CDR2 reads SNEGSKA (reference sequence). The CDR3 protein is CSAGQGYGYTF. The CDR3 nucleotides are TGCAGTGCCGGACAGGGGTATGGCTACACCTTC.

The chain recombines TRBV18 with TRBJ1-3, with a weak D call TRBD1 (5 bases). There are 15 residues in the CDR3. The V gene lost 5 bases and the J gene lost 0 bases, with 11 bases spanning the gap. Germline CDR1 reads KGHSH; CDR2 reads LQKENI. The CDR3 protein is CASSGNQGSGNTIYF. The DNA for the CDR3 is TGTGCCAGCTCAGGGAATCAGGGCTCTGGAAACACCATATATTTT.

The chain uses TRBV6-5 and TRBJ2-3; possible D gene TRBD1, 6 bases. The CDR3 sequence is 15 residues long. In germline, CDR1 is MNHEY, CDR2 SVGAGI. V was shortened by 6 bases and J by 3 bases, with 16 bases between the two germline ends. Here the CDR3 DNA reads TGTGCCAGCAGATACCCCGGGACAATGACAGATACGCAGTATTTT. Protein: CASRYPGTMTDTQYF.

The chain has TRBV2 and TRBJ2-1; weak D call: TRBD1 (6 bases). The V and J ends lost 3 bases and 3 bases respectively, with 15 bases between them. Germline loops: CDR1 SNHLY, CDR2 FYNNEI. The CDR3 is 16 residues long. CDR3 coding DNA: TGTGCCAGCAGTGAGTTTCAGGGGAACCTCTACAATGAGCAGTTCTTC. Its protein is CASSEFQGNLYNEQFF. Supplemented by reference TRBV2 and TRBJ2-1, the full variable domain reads EPEVTQTPSHQVTQMGQEVILRCVPISNHLYFYWYRQILGQKVEFLVSFYNNEISEKSEIFDDQFSVERPDGSNFTLKIRSTKLEDSAMYFCASSEFQGNLYNEQFFGPGTRLTVL.

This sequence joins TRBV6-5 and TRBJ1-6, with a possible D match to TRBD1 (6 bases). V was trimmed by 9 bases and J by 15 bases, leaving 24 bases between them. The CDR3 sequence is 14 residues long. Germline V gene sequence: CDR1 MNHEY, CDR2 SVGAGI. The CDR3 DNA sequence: TGTGCCAGTCACCGGGACACCCAAGTCTTAGTCCTCCACTTT. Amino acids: CASHRDTQVLVLHF.

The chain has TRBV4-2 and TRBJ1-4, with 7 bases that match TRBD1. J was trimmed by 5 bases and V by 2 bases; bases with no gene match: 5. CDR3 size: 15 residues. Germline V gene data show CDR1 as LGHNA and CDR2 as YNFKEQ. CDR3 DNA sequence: TGTGCCAGCAGCCAACGACAGGGCAAGAATGAAAAACTGTTTTTT. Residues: CASSQRQGKNEKLFF.

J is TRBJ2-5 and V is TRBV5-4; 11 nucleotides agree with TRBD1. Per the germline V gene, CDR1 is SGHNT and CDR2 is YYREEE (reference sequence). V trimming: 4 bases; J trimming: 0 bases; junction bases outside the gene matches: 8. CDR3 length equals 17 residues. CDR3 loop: CASSRPGQGAYQETQYF. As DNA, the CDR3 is TGTGCCAGCAGCCGACCCGGACAGGGGGCTTACCAAGAGACCCAGTACTTC.

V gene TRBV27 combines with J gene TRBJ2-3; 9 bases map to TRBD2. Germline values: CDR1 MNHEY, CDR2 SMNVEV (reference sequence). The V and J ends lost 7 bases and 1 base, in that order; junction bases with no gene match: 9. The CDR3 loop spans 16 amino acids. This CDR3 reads CASTHVGGRGTDTQYF. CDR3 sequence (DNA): TGTGCCAGCACCCACGTGGGCGGGAGGGGCACAGATACGCAGTATTTT.

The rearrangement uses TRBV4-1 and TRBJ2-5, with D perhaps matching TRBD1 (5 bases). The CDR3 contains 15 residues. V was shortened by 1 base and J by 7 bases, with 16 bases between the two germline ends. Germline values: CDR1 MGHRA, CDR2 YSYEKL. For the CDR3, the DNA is TGCGCCAGCAGCCAAGGTTTCCCCAGGGCCGGGACCCAGTACTTC. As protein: CASSQGFPRAGTQYF.

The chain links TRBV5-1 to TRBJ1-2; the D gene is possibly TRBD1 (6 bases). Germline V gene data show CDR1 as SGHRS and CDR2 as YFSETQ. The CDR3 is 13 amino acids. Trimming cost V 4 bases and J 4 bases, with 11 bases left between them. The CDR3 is CASSPGQTYGYTF. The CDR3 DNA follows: TGCGCCAGCAGCCCGGGACAAACCTATGGCTACACCTTC.